The clone carrying this TCR beta chain has ten or more counts. The CDR3 runs 15 residues. With 7 bases clipped from V and 1 base from J, the junction kept 7 bases outside the gene matches. This sample stems from a study of T cells in Graves' hyperthyroidism and ophthalmopathy. Whole-study context: Peripheral blood was taken when the disease was first diagnosed, before any treatment began.

What was amplified from RNA transcripts were TCR beta CDR3 regions. The HTBI primer set drove a first-round RT-PCR of the TCR CDR3. Using its own MiXCR run on the multiplex PCR reads, TCRdb lists one record per CDR3 protein. The sample contains 350,000 to 400,000 distinct CDR3 sequences, about 15% of which appear only once. Sequenced material: blood. The chain joins TRBV12-3 or TRBV12-4 to TRBJ2-3; 8 bases fit TRBD1. This receptor was obtained from a woman aged 25 to 39 with Graves' hyperthyroidism. The CDR3 DNA is TGTGCCAGCACCCCGGACAGGGATCGCACAGATACGCAGTATTTT. This gives the protein CASTPDRDRTDTQYF.